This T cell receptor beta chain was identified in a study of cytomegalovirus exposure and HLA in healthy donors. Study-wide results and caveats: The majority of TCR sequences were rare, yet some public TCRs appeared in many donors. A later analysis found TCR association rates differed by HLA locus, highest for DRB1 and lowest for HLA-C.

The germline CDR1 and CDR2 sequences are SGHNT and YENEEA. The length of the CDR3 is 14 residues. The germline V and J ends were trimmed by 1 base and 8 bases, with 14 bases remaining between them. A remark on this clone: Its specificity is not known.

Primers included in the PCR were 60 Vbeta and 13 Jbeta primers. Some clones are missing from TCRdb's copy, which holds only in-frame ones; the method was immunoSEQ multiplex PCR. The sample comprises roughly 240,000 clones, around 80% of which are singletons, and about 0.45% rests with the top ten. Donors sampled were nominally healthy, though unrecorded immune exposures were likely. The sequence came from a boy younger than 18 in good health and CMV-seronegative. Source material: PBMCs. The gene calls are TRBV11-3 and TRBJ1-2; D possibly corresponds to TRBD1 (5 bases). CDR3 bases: TGTGCCAGCAGCTTAGGGGTCGGGGGAAAGGGCTACACCTTC. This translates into CASSLGVGGKGYTF.